One sample yielded the 11 T cell receptor beta chains listed below, sequenced in a study of blood T cell repertoires in COVID-19. Libraries were prepared by immunoSEQ multiplex PCR; TCRdb keeps only in-frame clonotypes and omits some of them. The sample contains under 450,000 clones, roughly 87% of which appear only once. Source material: PBMCs or T cells enriched from blood (not recorded which). The receptors were sampled from a woman aged 25 to 39 who had recovered from COVID-19.

V and J are TRBV3-1 (or the pseudogene TRBV3-2) and TRBJ2-7; possibly TRBD1 for D (6 bases). Germline loops: CDR1 LGHDT, CDR2 YNNKEL (reference sequence). Trimming removed 4 bases from V and 6 bases from J, with 13 bases in between. The CDR3 contains 13 residues. CDR3 DNA sequence: TGTGCCAGCAGCCTTACAGGGTACGGCGAGCAGTACTTC. It encodes CASSLTGYGEQYF.

The chain uses TRBV27 and TRBJ1-6; TRBD1 aligns across 7 bases. CDR1 and CDR2 from the germline V gene are MNHEY and SMNVEV (reference sequence). The CDR3 has 17 amino acids. V trimming: 6 bases; J trimming: 0 bases; junction bases outside the gene matches: 8. This CDR3 is CASSLGGPSSYNSPLHF. Written as DNA, the CDR3 is TGTGCCAGCAGCTTAGGGGGCCCGAGCTCCTATAATTCACCCCTCCACTTT.

This clone came up once. The chain combines TRBV18 with TRBJ2-1; tentatively, D is TRBD1 (5 bases). Germline V gene sequence: CDR1 KGHSH, CDR2 LQKENI. The CDR3 consists of 13 residues. The V gene lost 4 bases and the J gene lost 4 bases, with 8 bases spanning the gap. The CDR3 DNA is TGTGCCAGCTCACAGACAGAATACAATGAGCAGTTCTTC. Amino acid sequence: CASSQTEYNEQFF.

The chain joins TRBV3-1 (or the pseudogene TRBV3-2) to TRBJ2-3; tentatively, D is TRBD2 (6 bases). V shed 4 bases and J shed 4 bases, with 21 bases lying between them. This CDR3 has 17 amino acids. Germline V CDR1 and CDR2: LGHDT, YNNKEL (reference sequence). DNA of the CDR3: TGTGCCAGCAGCCCATGGATGGGCGGGATGACCGCAGATACGCAGTATTTT. It codes for CASSPWMGGMTADTQYF.

The CDR3 loop is CASSEWTGIRGYTF. In nucleotides, the CDR3 is TGTGCCAGCAGCGAGTGGACAGGGATTCGTGGCTACACCTTC. The V and J genes are TRBV5-4 and TRBJ1-2; 8 positions match TRBD1. CDR1 and CDR2 from the germline V gene are SGHNT and YYREEE (reference sequence). The CDR3 runs to 14 residues. Trimming at V came to 4 bases and at J to 7 bases, leaving 9 bases not matched to a gene.

The chain uses TRBV4-1 and TRBJ1-4; D perhaps matches TRBD1 (6 bases). Germline CDR1 MGHRA, CDR2 YSYEKL. CDR3 size: 15 residues. V was pared by 5 bases and J by 7 bases, with 17 bases between. CDR3 coding DNA: TGCGCCAGCAGCTTTCTACAGGGTACAGGTGAAAAACTGTTTTTT. Its protein product is CASSFLQGTGEKLFF.

The V and J genes are TRBV14 and TRBJ2-7; D unclear. Germline V gene data show CDR1 as SGHDN and CDR2 as FVKESK. V lost 1 base and J lost 0, with 13 bases in between. CDR3 length equals 16 residues. CDR3 in amino acids: CASSQGAGMSSYEQYF. For the CDR3, the DNA is TGTGCCAGCAGCCAAGGGGCTGGCATGAGCTCCTACGAGCAGTACTTC.

The J gene is TRBJ1-5, the V gene TRBV18, with D perhaps matching TRBD1 (6 bases). Trimming cost V 5 bases and J 2 bases, with 10 bases left between them. The V gene's germline CDR1 is KGHSH and CDR2 LQKENI. The CDR3 is 14 residues long. The CDR3 DNA reads as TGTGCCAGCTCATCCAGACAGGGCAATCAGCCCCAGCATTTT. It yields the protein CASSSRQGNQPQHF.

This clone was detected a few times. CDR3 in amino acids: CASSQGDTYEQYF. DNA for the CDR3: TGTGCCAGCAGCCAAGGTGACACCTACGAGCAGTACTTC. V is TRBV3-1 (or the pseudogene TRBV3-2) and J is TRBJ2-7; D uncertain. Germline CDR1 LGHDT, CDR2 YNNKEL (reference sequence). The germline V and J ends were trimmed by 1 base and 2 bases, with 6 bases remaining between them. The CDR3 is 13 residues long.

The chain recombines TRBV27 with TRBJ1-2, with 9 bases aligning to TRBD1. Germline V gene sequence: CDR1 MNHEY, CDR2 SMNVEV (reference sequence). The V and J ends lost 1 base and 7 bases, in that order; junction bases with no gene match: 13. The CDR3 runs 17 residues. The CDR3 here is CASSLFGQGSGVRGYTF. DNA for the CDR3: TGTGCCAGCAGTTTATTCGGACAGGGGAGCGGTGTGCGTGGCTACACCTTC.

This clone was counted a single time. V usage is TRBV7-2 and J usage is TRBJ2-7, with TRBD2 as a possible D gene (5 bases). Per germline, CDR1 SGHTA and CDR2 FQGNSA. The V end lost 2 bases, the J end lost 0 bases, and 8 bases lay between the germline ends. This CDR3 contains 14 residues. CDR3 nucleotides: TGTGCCAGCAGCTTATCGGGGAACTCCTACGAGCAGTACTTC. Translated: CASSLSGNSYEQYF.